A selection of T cell receptor beta chains follows, all from one sample in a study of molecular identifiers for immune sequencing clone quantification. Each CDR3 protein is one row after TCRdb ran MiXCR on the PCR reads. In the table there are about 54,000 distinct CDR3 sequences, around 27% of which are singletons. The material sequenced was naive CD8+ T cells from blood, with Jurkat cell RNA spiked in. Every receptor here comes from a human donor in good health. Some libraries in this study had Jurkat cell RNA spiked in. The CDR3 runs from the conserved cysteine through the conserved F or W. The D gene is left open where the match is weak. Size is stated for part of the rows, as once, few or many counts, or as a class when the clone is expanded.

NA	TRBD1	TRBV6-2/TRBV6-3	TRBJ2-2	CASTDDRGSSTGELFF	TGTGCCAGCACCGATGACAGGGGGTCGAGCACCGGGGAGCTGTTTTTT
many	TRBD1	TRBV6-5	TRBJ1-1	CASSYTGTGYGTEAFF	TGTGCCAGCAGTTACACCGGGACAGGGTACGGCACTGAAGCTTTCTTT
many	TRBD1	TRBV9	TRBJ2-3	CATTTGQQSTDTQYF	TGTGCCACCACGACGGGACAGCAGTCCACAGATACGCAGTATTTT
few	NA	TRBV12-2	TRBJ2-7	CASRLDRPPGQYF	TGTGCAAGTCGCTTAGATCGACCCCCAGGGCAGTACTTC
NA	TRBD1	TRBV27	TRBJ1-6	CASSSEGQGNSRLHF	TGTGCCAGCAGCTCTGAGGGACAGGGTAATTCACGCCTCCACTTT
many	NA	TRBV12-3/TRBV12-4	TRBJ2-4	CASSLTALAKNIQYF	TGTGCCAGCTCTTTGACAGCTTTGGCCAAAAACATTCAGTACTTC
NA	NA	TRBV7-9	TRBJ2-6	CASRNNRDGGSGANVLTF	TGTGCCAGCAGGAATAACCGGGACGGGGGCTCTGGGGCCAACGTCCTGACTTTC
many	TRBD2	TRBV4-3	TRBJ2-3	CASSQGLAGALRSGTQYF	TGCGCCAGCAGCCAAGGCCTAGCGGGGGCGCTCCGTTCCGGAACGCAGTATTTT
few	NA	TRBV6-5	TRBJ2-1	CASRPGTPFPEQFF	TGTGCCAGCAGACCCGGGACCCCCTTTCCTGAGCAGTTCTTC
many	NA	TRBV27	TRBJ2-7	CASSLFDLGGVGYEQYF	TGTGCCAGCAGTTTATTTGATTTGGGAGGAGTGGGCTACGAGCAGTACTTC
many	NA	TRBV29-1	TRBJ2-3	CSVDVARPDTQYF	TGCAGCGTTGATGTAGCTCGCCCAGATACGCAGTATTTT
NA	NA	TRBV4-1	TRBJ2-1	CASSQASEGYDEQFF	TGCGCCAGCAGCCAAGCTAGCGAGGGTTACGATGAGCAGTTCTTC
few	NA	TRBV6-4	TRBJ1-2	CASSEHREEDYGYTF	TGTGCCAGCAGTGAACACAGGGAGGAGGACTATGGCTACACCTTC
many	NA	TRBV9	TRBJ1-1	CASGGVVNTEAFF	TGTGCCAGCGGGGGGGTAGTCAACACTGAAGCTTTCTTT
medium-sized	NA	TRBV11-2	TRBJ2-5	CASSFGETQYF	TGTGCCAGCAGTTTTGGGGAGACCCAGTACTTC
many	NA	TRBV7-6	TRBJ1-5	CASSLGRGLNQPQHF	TGTGCCAGCAGCTTAGGACGGGGACTTAATCAGCCCCAGCATTTT
many	NA	TRBV15	TRBJ1-4	CATSRDITMVGSYNEKLFF	TGTGCCACCAGCAGAGATATAACGATGGTCGGATCCTATAATGAAAAACTGTTTTTT
few	NA	TRBV12-3/TRBV12-4	TRBJ2-2	CASSQTGPTGELFF	TGTGCCAGCAGTCAGACGGGGCCCACCGGGGAGCTGTTTTTT
few	NA	TRBV4-1	TRBJ2-7	CASSQDPGSSYEQYF	TGCGCCAGCAGCCAAGATCCCGGCTCTTCCTACGAGCAGTACTTC
many	TRBD1	TRBV12-3/TRBV12-4	TRBJ2-3	CASSFEDRATDTQYF	TGTGCCAGCAGTTTCGAGGACAGGGCCACAGATACGCAGTATTTT
many	NA	TRBV28	TRBJ2-6	CASSPRDKFAGANVLTF	TGTGCCAGCAGCCCCAGGGACAAATTTGCTGGGGCCAACGTCCTGACTTTC
NA	NA	TRBV6-2/TRBV6-3	TRBJ2-7	CASRYAGTGNYEQYF	TGTGCCAGCAGGTACGCAGGGACTGGCAACTACGAGCAGTACTTC
few	TRBD1	TRBV28	TRBJ2-3	CATQQGATDTQYF	TGTGCCACCCAACAGGGGGCCACAGATACGCAGTATTTT
few	NA	TRBV11-2	TRBJ2-7	CASSEGRHSYEQYF	TGTGCCAGCAGTGAGGGGCGTCACTCCTACGAGCAGTACTTC
NA	NA	TRBV4-1	TRBJ2-5	CASSGDMSRETQYF	TGCGCGAGCAGCGGGGACATGTCTCGGGAGACGCAGTACTTC
many	NA	TRBV9	TRBJ2-6	CASSVEGFSGANVLTF	TGTGCCAGCAGCGTAGAGGGCTTCTCTGGGGCCAACGTCCTGACTTTC
many	NA	TRBV19	TRBJ2-7	CASSIPERSYEQYF	TGTGCCAGTAGTATCCCCGAAAGGTCCTACGAGCAGTACTTC
many	TRBD1	TRBV5-1	TRBJ1-1	CASSVNRGSETEAFF	TGCGCCAGCAGCGTAAACAGGGGGAGTGAGACTGAAGCTTTCTTT
many	TRBD1	TRBV7-2	TRBJ1-1	CASSWSTGGGTEAFF	TGTGCCAGCAGCTGGTCGACAGGGGGGGGCACTGAAGCTTTCTTT
few	NA	TRBV6-1	TRBJ2-7	CASSESTVYEQYF	TGTGCCAGCAGTGAATCAACAGTCTACGAGCAGTACTTC
many	NA	TRBV9	TRBJ2-3	CASSVNRGTDTQYF	TGTGCCAGCAGCGTAAACAGAGGCACAGATACGCAGTATTTT
NA	NA	TRBV19	TRBJ1-5	CASSILGQAYSGNQPQHF	TGTGCCAGTAGTATTCTCGGACAAGCCTATTCGGGCAATCAGCCCCAGCATTTT
many	NA	TRBV21-1	TRBJ1-1	CASRNGELQGGGTEAFF	TGTGCCAGCAGGAATGGGGAATTACAGGGGGGCGGCACTGAAGCTTTCTTT
many	TRBD1	TRBV7-6	TRBJ2-3	CASSLGTGGFITDTQYF	TGTGCCAGCAGCCTAGGGACAGGGGGCTTTATCACAGATACGCAGTATTTT
NA	TRBD2	TRBV6-2/TRBV6-3	TRBJ2-5	CASSYQLPWTSGNQETQYF	TGTGCCAGCAGTTATCAACTACCCTGGACTAGCGGGAACCAAGAGACCCAGTACTTC
many	NA	TRBV27	TRBJ1-1	CASRSLRGDPNTEAFF	TGTGCCAGCAGATCCCTCAGGGGAGACCCGAACACTGAAGCTTTCTTT
few	NA	TRBV27	TRBJ2-7	CASSWGGGTVYEQYF	TGTGCCAGCAGTTGGGGTGGCGGGACTGTGTACGAGCAGTACTTC
NA	NA	TRBV5-4	TRBJ2-2	CASSLAPGTGELFF	TGTGCCAGCAGCTTGGCCCCAGGGACCGGGGAGCTGTTTTTT
many	TRBD1	TRBV4-3	TRBJ2-7	CASSPGSIRDRGRNEQYF	TGCGCCAGCAGCCCGGGGTCCATCCGGGACAGGGGGCGAAACGAGCAGTACTTC
many	NA	TRBV20-1	TRBJ2-7	CSARDLRGNYEQYF	TGCAGTGCTAGAGATCTGAGAGGGAACTACGAGCAGTACTTC
many	TRBD1	TRBV30	TRBJ1-1	CAWRTGAHTEAFF	TGTGCCTGGAGGACAGGGGCACACACTGAAGCTTTCTTT
many	NA	TRBV6-5	TRBJ2-3	CASSYSQDVPTSTDTQYF	TGTGCCAGCAGTTACTCTCAGGACGTACCCACTAGCACAGATACGCAGTATTTT
many	TRBD1	TRBV7-9	TRBJ2-7	CASSSGQGVREQYF	TGTGCCAGCAGCTCCGGACAGGGTGTCAGAGAGCAGTACTTC
many	TRBD1	TRBV7-2	TRBJ2-6	CASSLPGQGKPSGANVLTF	TGTGCCAGCAGCTTACCGGGACAGGGAAAGCCCTCTGGGGCCAACGTCCTGACTTTC
NA	TRBD2	TRBV14	TRBJ2-7	CASSQDVAGTDEQYF	TGTGCCAGCAGCCAGGATGTAGCGGGCACCGACGAGCAGTACTTC
many	NA	TRBV9	TRBJ2-3	CASSVELADTQYF	TGTGCCAGCAGCGTAGAATTGGCAGATACGCAGTATTTT
many	NA	TRBV11-2	TRBJ2-3	CASSYLTDTQYF	TGTGCCAGCAGCTATCTCACAGATACGCAGTATTTT
many	NA	TRBV21-1	TRBJ2-6	CASRKNRASSGANVLTF	TGTGCCAGCCGCAAAAACAGGGCTTCATCTGGGGCCAACGTCCTGACTTTC
many	NA	TRBV29-1	TRBJ2-7	CSVVGDSYEQYF	TGCAGCGTTGTAGGGGATTCCTACGAGCAGTACTTC
many	TRBD2	TRBV5-6	TRBJ2-7	CASSLGLPGGEQYF	TGTGCCAGCAGCTTGGGGCTACCCGGGGGGGAGCAGTACTTC
many	NA	TRBV24-1	TRBJ2-1	CATSAGASYNEQFF	TGTGCCACCAGTGCGGGGGCGTCATACAATGAGCAGTTCTTC
many	TRBD2	TRBV5-6	TRBJ2-3	CASSLLSGGRDTQYF	TGTGCCAGCAGCTTGCTAAGCGGGGGGCGAGATACGCAGTATTTT
many	NA	TRBV5-4	TRBJ1-5	CASSLEGTYQPQHF	TGTGCCAGCAGCTTGGAAGGGACATATCAGCCCCAGCATTTT
many	NA	TRBV6-2/TRBV6-3	TRBJ2-7	CASSYSGAHEQYF	TGTGCCAGCAGTTACTCGGGGGCCCACGAGCAGTACTTC
once	NA	TRBV10-3	TRBJ2-2	CAISESDYIGELFF	TGTGCCATCAGTGAGTCGGACTACATCGGGGAGCTGTTTTTT